The present entry profiles one T cell receptor beta chain with its context. V dropped 0 bases and J dropped 8 bases, with 17 bases sitting between them. Germline CDR1 and CDR2: LGHNA and YSLEER. The length of the CDR3 is 17 residues. These data belong to a study of control samples from healthy donors and cancer patients. TCRdb's table, derived via immunoSEQ multiplex PCR, lists solely in-frame clones and lacks some. The sample holds approximately 90,000 clones, more than 70% seen once. The clonotype comes from a middle-aged woman in good health. The gene calls are TRBV4-3 and TRBJ1-6; TRBD1 might be the D (6 bases). Sequenced material: blood. The CDR3 loop reads CASSQDWGGRGDSPLHF. The DNA of the CDR3 is TGCGCCAGCAGCCAAGATTGGGGGGGCAGGGGTGATTCACCCCTCCACTTT.